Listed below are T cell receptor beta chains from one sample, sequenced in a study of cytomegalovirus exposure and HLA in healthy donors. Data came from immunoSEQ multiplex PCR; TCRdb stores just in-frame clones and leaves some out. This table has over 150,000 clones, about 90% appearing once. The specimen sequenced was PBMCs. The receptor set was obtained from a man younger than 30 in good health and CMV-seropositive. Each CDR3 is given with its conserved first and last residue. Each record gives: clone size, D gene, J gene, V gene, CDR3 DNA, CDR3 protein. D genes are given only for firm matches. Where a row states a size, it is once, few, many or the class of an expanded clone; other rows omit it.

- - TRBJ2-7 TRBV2 TGTGCCAGCAGCAGACAGGCGACCTACGAGCAGTACTTC CASSRQATYEQYF
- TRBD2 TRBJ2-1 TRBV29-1 TGCAGCGTGCGTAGCGGGAGTGGATACAATGAGCAGTTCTTC CSVRSGSGYNEQFF
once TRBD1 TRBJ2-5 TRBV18 TGTGCCAGCTCACCACCGTTATTAGGACAGGGGGAAGAGACCCAGTACTTC CASSPPLLGQGEETQYF
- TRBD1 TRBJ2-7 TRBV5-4 TGTGCCAGCAGCGGCCGGGACAGGACCTACGAGCAGTACTTC CASSGRDRTYEQYF
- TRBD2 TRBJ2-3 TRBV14 TGTGCCAGCAGCCTAAAGGGACTAGCAAGGACAGATACGCAGTATTTT CASSLKGLARTDTQYF
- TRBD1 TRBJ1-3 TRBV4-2 TGTGCCAGCAGCCAAGATCCCGGGACAGGGTACTCTGGAAACACCATATATTTT CASSQDPGTGYSGNTIYF
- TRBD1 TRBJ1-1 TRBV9 TGTGCCAGCAGCGTAGATGGGACAGGGCTCACTGAAGCTTTCTTT CASSVDGTGLTEAFF
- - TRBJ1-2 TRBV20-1 TGCAGTGCCTTTGGTGGCCATGGCTACACCTTC CSAFGGHGYTF
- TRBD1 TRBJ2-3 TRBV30 TGTGCCTGGAGGACTGGACAGGGGGCACGAACGCAGTATTTT CAWRTGQGARTQYF
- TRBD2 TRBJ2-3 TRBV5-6 TGTGCCAGCAGCTTAGGGACTAGCGTATCAGATACGCAGTATTTT CASSLGTSVSDTQYF
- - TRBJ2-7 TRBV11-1 TGTGCCAGCAGCCCTACGGACAGTCCCTCCTACGAGCAGTACTTC CASSPTDSPSYEQYF
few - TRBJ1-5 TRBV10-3 TGTGCCATCAGTGAGTCGAGGGATCAGCCCCAGCATTTT CAISESRDQPQHF
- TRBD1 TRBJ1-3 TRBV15 TGTGCCACCAGCAAGGACAGGGGCGCATCTGGAAACACCATATATTTT CATSKDRGASGNTIYF
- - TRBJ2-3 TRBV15 TGTGCCACCAGCAATGCCCAGGATACGCAGTATTTT CATSNAQDTQYF
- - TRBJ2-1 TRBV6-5 TGTGCCAGCAGCCCTCCCCTTTACAATGAGCAGTTCTTC CASSPPLYNEQFF
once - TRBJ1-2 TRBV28 TGTGCCAGCAGTAGCGGGGACATCACGTACTATGGCTACACCTTC CASSSGDITYYGYTF
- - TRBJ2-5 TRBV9 TGTGCCAGCAGCGTAGATAGCGCAATCCAAGAGACCCAGTACTTC CASSVDSAIQETQYF
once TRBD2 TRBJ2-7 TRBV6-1 TGTGCCAGCAGTTCTCTAGCGGGAGGACTCTACGAGCAGTACTTC CASSSLAGGLYEQYF
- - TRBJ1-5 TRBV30 TGTGCCTGGAGTACGGACAGCTCTCAGCCCCAGCATTTT CAWSTDSSQPQHF
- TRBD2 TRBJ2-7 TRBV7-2 TGTGCCAGCAGCAGTAGCGGGAGGGCCGTTTACGAGCAGTACTTC CASSSSGRAVYEQYF
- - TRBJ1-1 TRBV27 TGTGCCAGCAGTGAAAGAAGAGGGAGTAAGAACACTGAAGCTTTCTTT CASSERRGSKNTEAFF
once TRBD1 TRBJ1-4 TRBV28 TGTGCCAGCAGCGTTCGGGACAGTAATGAAAAACTGTTTTTT CASSVRDSNEKLFF
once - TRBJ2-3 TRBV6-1 TGTGCCAGCAGCCTCAGGGAGGCAGATACGCAGTATTTT CASSLREADTQYF
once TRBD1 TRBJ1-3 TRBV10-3 TGTGCCATCAGTGACTACAGGGGGGACTCTGGAAACACCATATATTTT CAISDYRGDSGNTIYF
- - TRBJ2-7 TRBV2 TGTGCCAGCATTCAACACCCCAACCGCGGCGAGCAGTACTTC CASIQHPNRGEQYF
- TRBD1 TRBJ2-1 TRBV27 TGTGCCAGCAGTTTTTATCAGGGGGTGGGAGAGCAGTTCTTC CASSFYQGVGEQFF